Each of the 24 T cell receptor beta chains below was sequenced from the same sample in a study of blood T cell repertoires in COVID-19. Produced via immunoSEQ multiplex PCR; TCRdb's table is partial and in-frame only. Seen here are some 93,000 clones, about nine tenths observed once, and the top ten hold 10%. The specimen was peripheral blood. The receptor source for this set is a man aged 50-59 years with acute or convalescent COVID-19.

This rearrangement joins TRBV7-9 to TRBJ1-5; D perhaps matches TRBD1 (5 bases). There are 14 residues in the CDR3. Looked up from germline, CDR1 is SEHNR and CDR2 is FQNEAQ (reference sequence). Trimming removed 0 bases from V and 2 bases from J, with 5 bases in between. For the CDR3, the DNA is TGTGCCAGCAGCTTAGCAGGGGGCAATCAGCCCCAGCATTTT. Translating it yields CASSLAGGNQPQHF.

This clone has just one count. The CDR3 region has the DNA TGTGCCACAACGGTCGGGAGTGTCAACAATGAGCAGTTCTTC. Translation: CATTVGSVNNEQFF. The rearrangement links TRBV19 to TRBJ2-1, with D tentatively TRBD2 (6 bases). The CDR3 runs 14 residues. Trimming left V 10 bases short and J 5 bases short, with 18 bases between. Per the germline V gene, CDR1 is LNHDA and CDR2 is SQIVND (reference sequence).

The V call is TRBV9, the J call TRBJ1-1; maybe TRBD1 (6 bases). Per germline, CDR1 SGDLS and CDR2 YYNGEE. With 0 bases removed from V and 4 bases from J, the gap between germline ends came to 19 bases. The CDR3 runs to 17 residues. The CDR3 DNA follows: TGTGCCAGCAGCGTAGGTTCCCTACAGGGAATAGGCACTGAAGCTTTCTTT. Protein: CASSVGSLQGIGTEAFF.

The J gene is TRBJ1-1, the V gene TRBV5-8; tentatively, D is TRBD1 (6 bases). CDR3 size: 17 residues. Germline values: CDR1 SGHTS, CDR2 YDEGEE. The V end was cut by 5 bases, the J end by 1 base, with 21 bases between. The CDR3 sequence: CASSGSWTAVPNTEAFF. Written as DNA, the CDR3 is TGTGCCAGCAGTGGTAGTTGGACAGCGGTCCCGAACACTGAAGCTTTCTTT.

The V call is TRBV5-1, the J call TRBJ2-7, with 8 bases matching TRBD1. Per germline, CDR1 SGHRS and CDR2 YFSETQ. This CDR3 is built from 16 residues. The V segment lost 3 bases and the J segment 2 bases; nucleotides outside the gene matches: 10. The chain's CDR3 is CASSSSTRQGTYEQYF. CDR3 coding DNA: TGCGCCAGCAGCTCCTCAACCCGACAGGGGACCTACGAGCAGTACTTC.

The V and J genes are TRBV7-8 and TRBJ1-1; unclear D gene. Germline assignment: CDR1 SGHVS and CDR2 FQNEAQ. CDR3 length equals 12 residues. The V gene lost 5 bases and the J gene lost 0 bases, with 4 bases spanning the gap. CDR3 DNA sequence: TGTGCCAGCAGCCGTATGAACACTGAAGCTTTCTTT. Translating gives CASSRMNTEAFF.

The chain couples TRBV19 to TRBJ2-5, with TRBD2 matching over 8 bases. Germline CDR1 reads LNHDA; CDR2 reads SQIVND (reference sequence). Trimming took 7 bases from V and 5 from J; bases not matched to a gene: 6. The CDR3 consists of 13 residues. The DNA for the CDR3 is TGTGCCAGTATGGGAAGCGGGAGCGAGACCCAGTACTTC. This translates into CASMGSGSETQYF.

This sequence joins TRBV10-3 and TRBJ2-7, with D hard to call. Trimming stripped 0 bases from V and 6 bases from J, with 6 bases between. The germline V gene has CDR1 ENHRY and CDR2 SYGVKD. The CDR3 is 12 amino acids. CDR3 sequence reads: CAISESWPEQYF. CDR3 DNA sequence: TGTGCCATCAGTGAGTCGTGGCCCGAGCAGTACTTC.

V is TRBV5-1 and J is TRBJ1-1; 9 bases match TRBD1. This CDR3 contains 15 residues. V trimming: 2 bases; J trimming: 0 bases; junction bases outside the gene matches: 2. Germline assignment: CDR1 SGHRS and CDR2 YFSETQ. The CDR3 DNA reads TGCGCCAGCAGCTTCCGGGACAGGGTGAACACTGAAGCTTTCTTT. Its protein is CASSFRDRVNTEAFF.

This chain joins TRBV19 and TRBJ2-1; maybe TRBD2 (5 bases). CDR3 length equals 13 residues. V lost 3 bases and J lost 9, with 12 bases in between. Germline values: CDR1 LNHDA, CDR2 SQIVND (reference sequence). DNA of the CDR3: TGTGCCAGTAGTATCTCTAGCAGACTTGAGCAGTTCTTC. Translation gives CASSISSRLEQFF. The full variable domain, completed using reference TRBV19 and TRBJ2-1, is DGGITQSPKYLFRKEGQNVTLSCEQNLNHDAMYWYRQDPGQGLRLIYYSQIVNDFQKGDIAEGYSVSREKKESFPLTVTSAQKNPTAFYLCASSISSRLEQFFGPGTRLTVL.

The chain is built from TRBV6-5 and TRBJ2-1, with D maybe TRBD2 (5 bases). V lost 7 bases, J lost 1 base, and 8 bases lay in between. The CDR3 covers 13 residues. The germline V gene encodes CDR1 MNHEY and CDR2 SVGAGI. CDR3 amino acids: CASTRGSYNEQFF. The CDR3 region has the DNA TGTGCCAGCACCCGGGGTTCCTACAATGAGCAGTTCTTC.

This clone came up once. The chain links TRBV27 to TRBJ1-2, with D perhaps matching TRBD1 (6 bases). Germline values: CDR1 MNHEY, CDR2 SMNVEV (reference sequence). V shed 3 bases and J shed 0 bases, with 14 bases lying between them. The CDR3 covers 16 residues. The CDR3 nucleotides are TGTGCCAGCAGTTTGGCCGGCGGACAGACTAACTATGGCTACACCTTC. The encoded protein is CASSLAGGQTNYGYTF.

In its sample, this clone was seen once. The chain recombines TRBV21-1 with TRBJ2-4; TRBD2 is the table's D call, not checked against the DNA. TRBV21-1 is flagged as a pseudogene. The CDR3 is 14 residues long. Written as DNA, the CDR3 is TGTGCCAGCAGCAAAAGGGAGAAGGGAAACATTCAGTACTTC. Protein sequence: CASSKREKGNIQYF.

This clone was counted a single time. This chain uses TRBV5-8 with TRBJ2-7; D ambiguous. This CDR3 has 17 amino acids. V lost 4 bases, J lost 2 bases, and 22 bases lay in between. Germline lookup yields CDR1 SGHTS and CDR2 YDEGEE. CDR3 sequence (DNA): TGTGCCAGCAGCCACCGGCCTTTTACAGAGATCCCCTACGAGCAGTACTTC. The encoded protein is CASSHRPFTEIPYEQYF.

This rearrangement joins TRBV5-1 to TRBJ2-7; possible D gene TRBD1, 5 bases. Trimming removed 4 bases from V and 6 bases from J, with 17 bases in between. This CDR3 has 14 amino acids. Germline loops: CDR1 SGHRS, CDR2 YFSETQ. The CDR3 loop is CASSRIGAHSEQYF. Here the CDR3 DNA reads TGCGCCAGCAGCAGGATAGGGGCGCATAGCGAGCAGTACTTC.

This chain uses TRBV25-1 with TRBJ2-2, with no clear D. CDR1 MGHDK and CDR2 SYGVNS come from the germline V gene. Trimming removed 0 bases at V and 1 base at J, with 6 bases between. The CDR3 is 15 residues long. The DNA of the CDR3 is TGTGCCAGCAGTGAATATCCAGAGAACACCGGGGAGCTGTTTTTT. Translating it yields CASSEYPENTGELFF.

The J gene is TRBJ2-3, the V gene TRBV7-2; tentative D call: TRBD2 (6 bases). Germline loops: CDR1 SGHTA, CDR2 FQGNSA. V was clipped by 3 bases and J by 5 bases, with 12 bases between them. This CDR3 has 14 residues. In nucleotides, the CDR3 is TGTGCCAGCAGCTTTCGGCAGGGAGGAGATACGCAGTATTTT. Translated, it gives CASSFRQGGDTQYF. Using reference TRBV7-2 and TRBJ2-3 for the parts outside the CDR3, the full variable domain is GAGVSQSPSNKVTEKGKDVELRCDPISGHTALYWYRQSLGQGLEFLIYFQGNSAPDKSGLPSDRFSAERTGGSVSTLTIQRTQQEDSAVYLCASSFRQGGDTQYFGPGTRLTVL.

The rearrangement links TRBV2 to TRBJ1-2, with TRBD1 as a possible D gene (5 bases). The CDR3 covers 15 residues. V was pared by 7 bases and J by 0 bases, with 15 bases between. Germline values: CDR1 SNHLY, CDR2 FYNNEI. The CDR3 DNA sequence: TGTGCCAGCACTCAAGGGGCAGCTACTAACTATGGCTACACCTTC. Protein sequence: CASTQGAATNYGYTF. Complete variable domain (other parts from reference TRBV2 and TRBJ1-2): EPEVTQTPSHQVTQMGQEVILRCVPISNHLYFYWYRQILGQKVEFLVSFYNNEISEKSEIFDDQFSVERPDGSNFTLKIRSTKLEDSAMYFCASTQGAATNYGYTFGSGTRLTVV.

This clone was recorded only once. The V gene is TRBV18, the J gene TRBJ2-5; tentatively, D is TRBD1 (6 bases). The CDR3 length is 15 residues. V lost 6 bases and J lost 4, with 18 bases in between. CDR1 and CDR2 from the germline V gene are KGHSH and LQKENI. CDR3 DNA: TGTGCCAGCTCGCCTAGACAGGAATCAGGAGAGACCCAGTACTTC. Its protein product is CASSPRQESGETQYF.

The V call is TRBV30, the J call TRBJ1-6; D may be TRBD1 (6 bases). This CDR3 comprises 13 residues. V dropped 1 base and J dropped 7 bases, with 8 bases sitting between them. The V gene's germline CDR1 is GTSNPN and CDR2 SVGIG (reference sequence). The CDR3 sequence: CAWSGQGNSPLHF. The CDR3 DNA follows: TGTGCCTGGAGTGGTCAGGGGAATTCACCCCTCCACTTT.

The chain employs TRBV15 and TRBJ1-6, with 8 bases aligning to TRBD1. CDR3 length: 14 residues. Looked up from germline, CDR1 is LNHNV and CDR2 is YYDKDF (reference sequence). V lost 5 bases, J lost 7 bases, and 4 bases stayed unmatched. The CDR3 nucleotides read TGTGCCACCAGCGTGACAGGGGTCAATTCACCCCTCCACTTT. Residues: CATSVTGVNSPLHF. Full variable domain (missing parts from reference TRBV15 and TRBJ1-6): DAMVIQNPRYQVTQFGKPVTLSCSQTLNHNVMYWYQQKSSQAPKLLFHYYDKDFNNEADTPDNFQSRRPNTSFCFLDIRSPGLGDTAMYLCATSVTGVNSPLHFGNGTRLTVT.

CDR3 sequence (DNA): TGCAGCGTTGGGGCCCCCGGGAACAACTATGGCTACACCTTC. Its protein is CSVGAPGNNYGYTF. V is TRBV29-1 and J is TRBJ1-2; no clear D gene. Trimming left V 4 bases short and J 2 bases short, with 14 bases between. The CDR3 totals 14 residues. Germline V gene data show CDR1 as SQVTM and CDR2 as ANQGSEA.

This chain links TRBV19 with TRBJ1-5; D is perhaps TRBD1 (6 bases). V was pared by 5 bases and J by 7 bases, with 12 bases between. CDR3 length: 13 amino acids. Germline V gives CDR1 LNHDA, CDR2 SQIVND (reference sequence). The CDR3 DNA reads TGTGCCAGTAGTTTACAGGGAAGGCAGCCCCAGCATTTT. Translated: CASSLQGRQPQHF.

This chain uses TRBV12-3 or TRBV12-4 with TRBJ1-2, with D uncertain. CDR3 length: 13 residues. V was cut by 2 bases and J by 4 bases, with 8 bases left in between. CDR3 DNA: TGTGCCAGCAGTTTACCAGCGTTCTATGGCTACACCTTC. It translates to CASSLPAFYGYTF.